This TCR beta chain was documented in a study of blood T cells in healthy people across ages. Overall study findings and caveats: As age increased, TCR beta diversity per million T cells fell in a roughly linear fashion. Fewer expanded clones and more diversity marked long-lived versus aged donors.

Concerning this clonotype: Its antigen is still unknown.

A sample-barcoded 5' primer and a J-beta primer mix were used in a second PCR of roughly 6 to 12 cycles. CDR3-containing paired-end reads numbered at least 2.5 million in each sample. TCRdb reprocessed the 5' RACE reads with MiXCR, giving one entry per CDR3 protein. The table records some 900,000 distinct CDR3 sequences, 45% to 50% of them present only once. The CDR3 spans 13 residues. Germline V gene sequence: CDR1 MNHEY, CDR2 SVGEGT. Trimming took 4 bases from V and 4 from J, leaving 10 bases between them. This receptor was taken from a man aged 25-45 years in good health. Source material: blood. This chain links TRBV6-2 or TRBV6-3 with TRBJ1-2; D is uncertain. CDR3 coding DNA: TGTGCCAGCAGTTCTGTAGTTAGCTATGGCTACACCTTC. It codes for CASSSVVSYGYTF.